This passage covers 27 T cell receptor beta chains from one sample sequenced in a study of cytomegalovirus exposure and HLA in healthy donors (dated by TCRdb to the late 2010s). The library was made by the immunoSEQ multiplex PCR assay. The multiplex PCR relied on a mix of 60 forward primers for TCR Vbeta segments and 13 reverse primers for TCR Jbeta segments. TCRdb retrieved this table from immuneACCESS and kept in-frame rearrangements only. Not all clones are present; in checked studies, unresolved V genes account for under half, and no reason is known for the remainder. This sample holds 100,000 to 150,000 clones; approximately 61% were observed only once. The ten largest make up roughly 1.5% of the sample. The sequenced material came from PBMCs. The receptor source for this set is a man younger than 40 in good health and CMV-seropositive.

CDR3 DNA: TGCGCCAGCAGCTTGGCGGGGACTAGCGGACAAGAGACCCAGTACTTC. It is translated as CASSLAGTSGQETQYF. The V gene is TRBV5-1, the J gene TRBJ2-5; 11 nucleotides match TRBD2. Germline V gene sequence: CDR1 SGHRS, CDR2 YFSETQ. The CDR3 contains 16 residues. J was trimmed by 2 bases and V by 0 bases; bases with no gene match: 3.

The chain couples TRBV27 to TRBJ2-2; the match to TRBD1 covers 8 bases. V lost 5 bases, J lost 3 bases, and 8 bases stayed unmatched. Germline CDR1 is MNHEY and CDR2 is SMNVEV (reference sequence). The CDR3 spans 16 residues. The CDR3 region has the DNA TGTGCCAGCAGTCCGGAACCGGGACAGGACACCGGGGAGCTGTTTTTT. Translation gives CASSPEPGQDTGELFF.

J is TRBJ1-2 and V is TRBV19, with D possibly TRBD1 on 5 matching bases. There are 16 residues in the CDR3. V was clipped by 2 bases and J by 6 bases, with 19 bases between them. From germline, CDR1 is LNHDA and CDR2 SQIVND (reference sequence). CDR3 DNA sequence: TGTGCCAGTAGTATAAGAATGACAGCTTGGGCCCATGGCTACACCTTC. Translation gives CASSIRMTAWAHGYTF.

The gene calls are TRBV7-3 and TRBJ2-3; 7 bases agree with TRBD1. The CDR3 covers 14 residues. V lost 2 bases and J lost 3; bases outside the gene matches: 2. Per germline, CDR1 SGHTA and CDR2 FQGTGA. CDR3 bases: TGTGCCAGCAGCTTATTACAGGGGACAGATACGCAGTATTTT. Its translation is CASSLLQGTDTQYF.

This CDR3 is CSAIQGTAFF. DNA for the CDR3: TGCAGTGCAATACAGGGCACGGCTTTCTTT. The J gene is TRBJ1-1, the V gene TRBV20-1, with D possibly being TRBD1 (6 bases). V lost 6 bases, J lost 11 bases, and 13 bases lay in between. Germline V gene data show CDR1 as DFQATT and CDR2 as SNEGSKA (reference sequence). This CDR3 region has 10 residues.

The chain carries TRBV4-1 and TRBJ1-5; no clear D. V lost 4 bases to trimming and J lost 11 bases, with 21 bases between them. The CDR3 is 15 residues long. From germline, CDR1 is MGHRA and CDR2 YSYEKL. The CDR3 DNA reads as TGCGCCAGCAGCCCGGGGAGAAGTCTAGGACTAACCCAGCATTTT. This encodes CASSPGRSLGLTQHF.

This chain connects TRBV27 to TRBJ2-7; D might be TRBD2 (7 bases). The germline gives CDR1 MNHEY, CDR2 SMNVEV (reference sequence). CDR3 length: 17 amino acids. V lost 5 bases and J lost 0, with 20 bases in between. CDR3 sequence reads: CASSIPRGGGRSYEQYF. The DNA of the CDR3 is TGTGCCAGCAGTATCCCAAGGGGGGGAGGTCGCTCCTACGAGCAGTACTTC.

The V and J genes are TRBV6-5 and TRBJ2-1, with D possibly matching TRBD1 (6 bases). Germline V gives CDR1 MNHEY, CDR2 SVGAGI. The V end lost 1 base, the J end lost 5 bases, and 12 bases lay between the germline ends. The CDR3 spans 15 residues. CDR3 nucleotides: TGTGCCAGCAGTTACTGGCCAGCAGGGGACAATGAGCAGTTCTTC. It yields the protein CASSYWPAGDNEQFF.

V gene TRBV2 combines with J gene TRBJ2-1; tentatively, D is TRBD2 (6 bases). V lost 7 bases and J lost 1, with 11 bases in between. Germline assignment: CDR1 SNHLY and CDR2 FYNNEI. The CDR3 sequence is 14 residues long. The CDR3 region has the DNA TGTGCCAGCACCAGCGGGTTTTCCTACAATGAGCAGTTCTTC. Its protein is CASTSGFSYNEQFF.

For the CDR3, the DNA is TGTGCCAGCAGCTTGGCCCGGGGCGGGGAAGGGGAGCAGTTCTTC. It yields the protein CASSLARGGEGEQFF. This chain uses TRBV5-8 with TRBJ2-1; D is possibly TRBD2 (6 bases). The CDR3 totals 15 residues. The V and J ends lost 0 bases and 10 bases respectively, with 17 bases between them. Germline V gene lookup returns CDR1 SGHTS and CDR2 YDEGEE.

The chain links TRBV9 to TRBJ2-1, with 8 bases aligning to TRBD2. Trimming cost V 6 bases and J 3 bases; bases outside gene matches: 11. The CDR3 is 16 amino acids. Germline values: CDR1 SGDLS, CDR2 YYNGEE. The CDR3 sequence: CASTVAGRRVYNEQFF. As DNA, the CDR3 is TGTGCCAGCACGGTAGCGGGAAGGCGGGTCTACAATGAGCAGTTCTTC.

V is TRBV7-3 and J is TRBJ2-1; 8 nucleotides line up with TRBD2. This CDR3 contains 15 residues. Germline V gives CDR1 SGHTA, CDR2 FQGTGA. J gave up 4 bases and V 5 bases, and 7 bases lay outside the gene matches. CDR3 bases: TGTGCCAGCAGCGCCCGGGGGGGCAGGTACAATGAGCAGTTCTTC. Residues: CASSARGGRYNEQFF.

The chain has TRBV9 and TRBJ1-4; 7 nucleotides line up with TRBD1. This CDR3 region has 14 residues. V lost 3 bases to trimming and J lost 10 bases; unmatched junction nucleotides: 9. The germline gives CDR1 SGDLS, CDR2 YYNGEE. The CDR3 bases are TGTGCCAGCAGCGGAAACAGGGGTGAACGAAAACTGTTTTTT. Amino acids: CASSGNRGERKLFF.

Only a few counts were recorded for this clone. The rearrangement uses TRBV5-1 and TRBJ2-7; D gene ambiguous. Per the germline V gene, CDR1 is SGHRS and CDR2 is YFSETQ. CDR3 size: 14 residues. Trimming took off 0 bases at V and 3 bases at J, with 10 bases between the two ends. The CDR3: CASSLAGLDYEQYF. The CDR3 DNA sequence: TGCGCCAGCAGCTTGGCCGGTCTCGACTACGAGCAGTACTTC.

The chain links TRBV5-1 to TRBJ2-7; D is possibly TRBD2 (7 bases). The CDR3 contains 14 residues. The germline V and J ends were trimmed by 4 bases and 4 bases, with 15 bases remaining between them. Germline CDR1 and CDR2: SGHRS and YFSETQ. The CDR3 loop reads CASSPGDYVYEQYF. DNA of the CDR3: TGCGCCAGCAGCCCAGGGGACTACGTGTACGAGCAGTACTTC. The full variable domain, completed using reference TRBV5-1 and TRBJ2-7, is KAGVTQTPRYLIKTRGQQVTLSCSPISGHRSVSWYQQTPGQGLQFLFEYFSETQRNKGNFPGRFSGRQFSNSRSEMNVSTLELGDSALYLCASSPGDYVYEQYFGPGTRLTVT.

Turning to this clone: This same CDR3 is encoded by further DNA sequences in the sample. V usage is TRBV5-1 and J usage is TRBJ2-7, with D maybe TRBD1 (6 bases). The CDR3 extends over 15 amino acids. Deletions cut 4 bases from V and 8 bases from J, with 22 bases between. Germline CDR1 and CDR2: SGHRS and YFSETQ. CDR3 sequence: CASSLEQGLPIQQYF. In DNA, the CDR3 is TGCGCCAGCAGCCTTGAGCAGGGGCTACCTATCCAGCAGTACTTC.

The V and J genes are TRBV6-1 and TRBJ2-1, with 7 nucleotides matching TRBD2. Germline CDR1 and CDR2: MNHNS and SASEGT. With V trimmed by 0 bases and J by 8 bases, 4 bases remained unmatched. This CDR3 has 14 amino acids. CDR3 sequence reads: CASSEAGGSDEQFF. In DNA, the CDR3 is TGTGCCAGCAGTGAAGCCGGCGGGAGTGATGAGCAGTTCTTC.

This clone was observed a few times. The V gene is TRBV19, the J gene TRBJ2-1; 7 bases map to TRBD2. With V trimmed by 0 bases and J by 3 bases, 8 bases remained unmatched. Germline V lookup: CDR1 LNHDA, CDR2 SQIVND (reference sequence). This CDR3 has 17 amino acids. CDR3 coding DNA: TGTGCCAGTAGTATAGATTCAATGGGACTACTCTACAATGAGCAGTTCTTC. It codes for CASSIDSMGLLYNEQFF.

This clone has a handful of counts. This sequence joins TRBV5-1 and TRBJ2-5; D gene ambiguous. This CDR3 contains 14 residues. With 1 base removed from V and 0 bases from J, the gap between germline ends came to 7 bases. Germline lookup yields CDR1 SGHRS and CDR2 YFSETQ. For the CDR3, the DNA is TGCGCCAGCAGCTTGTCCGGGTACCAAGAGACCCAGTACTTC. It translates to CASSLSGYQETQYF.

The V call is TRBV4-2, the J call TRBJ2-3; 10 bases match TRBD1. CDR1 and CDR2 (germline): LGHNA, YNFKEQ. Trimming removed 3 bases from V and 8 bases from J; junction bases left unmatched: 14. This CDR3 is built from 17 residues. The CDR3 DNA follows: TGTGCCAGCAGCCAGTCCGGGACAGGGGCCGTTTGGCGTACGCAGTATTTT. This translates into CASSQSGTGAVWRTQYF.

The chain recombines TRBV7-9 with TRBJ2-7, with 7 bases matching TRBD2. The CDR3 is made up of 15 amino acids. Looked up from germline, CDR1 is SEHNR and CDR2 is FQNEAQ (reference sequence). V was clipped by 1 base and J by 4 bases; unmatched bases: 7. The CDR3 is CASSLERAGLYEQYF. For the CDR3, the DNA is TGTGCCAGCAGCTTAGAGCGAGCGGGATTGTACGAGCAGTACTTC.

This clone was seen once. J is TRBJ2-7 and V is TRBV28; maybe TRBD1 (6 bases). V lost 1 base, J lost 4 bases, and 11 bases lay in between. Per germline, CDR1 MDHEN and CDR2 SYDVKM. The CDR3 has 14 residues. CDR3 sequence (DNA): TGTGCCAGCAGTTTATTGCCAGGGACATACGAGCAGTACTTC. Translating it yields CASSLLPGTYEQYF.

This clone came up a few times. The V and J genes are TRBV7-9 and TRBJ1-3, with a tentative D call TRBD1 (5 bases). Germline CDR1 and CDR2: SEHNR and FQNEAQ (reference sequence). V was pared by 3 bases and J by 2 bases, with 11 bases between. This CDR3 contains 15 residues. CDR3 region: CASSFLGAAGNTIYF. The CDR3, as DNA: TGTGCCAGCAGCTTTTTAGGGGCGGCTGGAAACACCATATATTTT.

The chain combines TRBV5-6 with TRBJ2-1; D is undetermined. The ends were cut back, 9 bases at V and 5 bases at J, with 24 bases in the middle. The CDR3 covers 16 residues. CDR1 and CDR2 (germline): SGHDT, YYEEEE. CDR3 in amino acids: CATSPGPSADNNEQFF. The CDR3 coding sequence is TGTGCCACCAGTCCTGGCCCTTCGGCTGACAACAATGAGCAGTTCTTC.

The V gene is TRBV13, the J gene TRBJ1-2; D is unclear. The CDR3 runs to 14 residues. Germline V gene data show CDR1 as PRHDT and CDR2 as FYEKMQ (reference sequence). V shed 7 bases and J shed 6 bases, with 18 bases lying between them. CDR3 nucleotides: TGTGCCAGCACCGCGGGGTCGGCTTGGCATGGCTACACCTTC. Protein product: CASTAGSAWHGYTF.

Turning to this clone: The same CDR3 arises from other DNA sequences in this sample as well. The chain recombines TRBV5-1 with TRBJ2-3; weak D call: TRBD2 (6 bases). This CDR3 comprises 14 residues. Trimming cost V 4 bases and J 3 bases, with 12 bases left between them. CDR1 SGHRS and CDR2 YFSETQ come from the germline V gene. The CDR3 coding sequence is TGCGCCAGCAGCCCGGGACGGGAGACAGATACGCAGTATTTT. Amino acid sequence: CASSPGRETDTQYF. Drawing the rest from reference TRBV5-1 and TRBJ2-3, the complete variable domain is KAGVTQTPRYLIKTRGQQVTLSCSPISGHRSVSWYQQTPGQGLQFLFEYFSETQRNKGNFPGRFSGRQFSNSRSEMNVSTLELGDSALYLCASSPGRETDTQYFGPGTRLTVL.

V gene TRBV29-1 combines with J gene TRBJ2-2; TRBD2 aligns across 9 bases. The CDR3 length is 15 residues. V lost 4 bases to trimming and J lost 3 bases; unmatched junction nucleotides: 6. The germline CDR1 and CDR2 sequences are SQVTM and ANQGSEA. CDR3 sequence: CSVVGLAGYTGELFF. CDR3 sequence (DNA): TGCAGCGTTGTAGGGCTAGCGGGGTACACCGGGGAGCTGTTTTTT.